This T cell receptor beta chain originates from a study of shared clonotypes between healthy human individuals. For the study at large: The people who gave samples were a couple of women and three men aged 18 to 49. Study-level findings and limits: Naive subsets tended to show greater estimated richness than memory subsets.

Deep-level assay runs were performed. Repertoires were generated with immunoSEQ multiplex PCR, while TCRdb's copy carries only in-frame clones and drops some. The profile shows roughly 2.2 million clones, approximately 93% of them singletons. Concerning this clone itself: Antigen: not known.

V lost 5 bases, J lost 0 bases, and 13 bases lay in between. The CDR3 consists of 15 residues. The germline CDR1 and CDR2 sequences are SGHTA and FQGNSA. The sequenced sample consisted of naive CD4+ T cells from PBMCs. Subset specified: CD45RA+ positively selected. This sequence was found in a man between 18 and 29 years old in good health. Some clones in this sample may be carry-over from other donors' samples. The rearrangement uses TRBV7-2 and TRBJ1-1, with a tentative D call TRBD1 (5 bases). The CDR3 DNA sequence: TGTGCCAGCAGCCCACGTGGGGGAGTGAACACTGAAGCTTTCTTT. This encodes CASSPRGGVNTEAFF.